This entry lists 15 T cell receptor beta chains sequenced from one sample in a study of beta chain features in type 1 diabetes. The study reverse transcribed the entire isolated RNA, so it sequenced expressed TCRB transcripts. Sequenced by immunoSEQ multiplex PCR; TCRdb stores in-frame clones only, minus some. The sample carries 550,000 to 850,000 clones, 10% to 15% recorded once. These receptors have no identified antigens. Study-level findings and limits: Researchers report that Type 1 diabetes patients had moderately but significantly shorter TCRB CDR3s across all four CD4+ subsets.

Sequenced sample: naive CD4+ T cells from blood. These receptor sequences come from a man between 18 and 35 years old with type 1 diabetes.

The sample holds a few counts of this clone. The gene calls are TRBV19 and TRBJ2-6; no clear D. V shed 3 bases and J shed 0 bases, with 12 bases lying between them. The CDR3 sequence is 17 residues long. The germline V gene has CDR1 LNHDA and CDR2 SQIVND (reference sequence). The CDR3: CASSMPVKISGANVLTF. CDR3 nucleotide sequence: TGTGCCAGTAGTATGCCAGTGAAAATCTCTGGGGCCAACGTCCTGACTTTC.

This chain joins TRBV5-1 and TRBJ2-1; D uncertain. With 4 bases removed from V and 5 bases from J, the gap between germline ends came to 13 bases. Per the germline V gene, CDR1 is SGHRS and CDR2 is YFSETQ. The CDR3 consists of 14 residues. CDR3 in amino acids: CASSPGGVDNEQFF. CDR3 DNA: TGCGCCAGCAGCCCCGGTGGGGTAGACAATGAGCAGTTCTTC. Together with reference TRBV5-1 and TRBJ2-1, the CDR3 gives the full variable domain: KAGVTQTPRYLIKTRGQQVTLSCSPISGHRSVSWYQQTPGQGLQFLFEYFSETQRNKGNFPGRFSGRQFSNSRSEMNVSTLELGDSALYLCASSPGGVDNEQFFGPGTRLTVL.

This chain joins TRBV2 and TRBJ2-1; D not certain. The germline gives CDR1 SNHLY, CDR2 FYNNEI. Between the trimmed V and J ends, which lost 6 bases and 6 bases, there was a span of 9 bases. The length of the CDR3 is 12 residues. The CDR3 is CASRYSFNEQFF. The CDR3 DNA reads as TGTGCCAGCAGGTATTCGTTCAATGAGCAGTTCTTC.

This chain joins TRBV27 and TRBJ2-1; no definite D call. The V and J ends lost 8 bases and 0 bases respectively, with 17 bases between them. Looked up from germline, CDR1 is MNHEY and CDR2 is SMNVEV (reference sequence). CDR3 size: 16 residues. In DNA form, the CDR3 reads TGTGCCAGCGCCGCCCGGGCAGCGAGCTCCTACAATGAGCAGTTCTTC. Translated, it gives CASAARAASSYNEQFF.

This clone was counted between two and nine times. The chain has TRBV9 and TRBJ2-7, with TRBD1 identical over 9 bases. The CDR3 is 15 amino acids. V lost 4 bases to trimming and J lost 4 bases; unmatched junction nucleotides: 9. Germline CDR1 is SGDLS and CDR2 is YYNGEE. As DNA, the CDR3 is TGTGCCAGCAGCCTTCGGACAGGGGAAAGGTACGAGCAGTACTTC. This encodes CASSLRTGERYEQYF.

The J gene is TRBJ2-2, the V gene TRBV19; D uncertain. The CDR3 is 11 residues long. V lost 5 bases to trimming and J lost 7 bases, with 5 bases between them. Germline CDR1 and CDR2: LNHDA and SQIVND (reference sequence). Here the CDR3 reads CASSLYGELFF. The DNA for the CDR3 is TGTGCCAGTAGTTTATACGGGGAGCTGTTTTTT.

This clone was seen a few times. The sample has other DNA sequences that encode this CDR3 too. The J gene is TRBJ2-5, the V gene TRBV6-1, with TRBD1 as a possible D gene (5 bases). From germline, CDR1 is MNHNS and CDR2 SASEGT. The CDR3 is made up of 14 amino acids. V gave up 1 base and J gave up 2 bases, with 8 bases separating them. CDR3 loop: CASSEGGGQETQYF. CDR3 coding DNA: TGTGCCAGCAGTGAAGGGGGCGGTCAAGAGACCCAGTACTTC.

In this sample, this clone turned up a few times. CDR3 residues: CASSTGTKRSEQYF. CDR3 in DNA: TGTGCCAGTAGTACGGGGACTAAACGCAGCGAGCAGTACTTC. The chain employs TRBV19 and TRBJ2-7; 7 positions agree with TRBD2. The CDR3 totals 14 residues. From germline, CDR1 is LNHDA and CDR2 SQIVND (reference sequence). Trimming took 4 bases from V and 6 from J; bases not matched to a gene: 9.

There are a few counts of this clone. This chain joins TRBV27 and TRBJ2-7; D perhaps matches TRBD1 (6 bases). The CDR3 loop spans 14 amino acids. Trimming cost V 4 bases and J 4 bases, with 14 bases left between them. Germline V gene lookup returns CDR1 MNHEY and CDR2 SMNVEV (reference sequence). CDR3 amino acids: CASSSRQAMYEQYF. The CDR3 DNA reads TGTGCCAGCAGTTCCCGACAGGCAATGTACGAGCAGTACTTC.

The chain joins TRBV28 to TRBJ1-2; D remains ambiguous. The CDR3 has 13 amino acids. Per germline, CDR1 MDHEN and CDR2 SYDVKM. V lost 10 bases to trimming and J lost 4 bases, with 16 bases between them. CDR3 residues: CATSSRGRYGYTF. The CDR3 region has the DNA TGTGCCACCAGCAGTCGCGGCCGCTATGGCTACACCTTC.

This clone was picked up a small number of times. This chain connects TRBV28 to TRBJ1-2; D uncertain. CDR3 length: 13 amino acids. The germline V gene has CDR1 MDHEN and CDR2 SYDVKM. Trimming removed 2 bases from V and 8 bases from J, with 12 bases in between. This CDR3 is CASSLDTPRGYTF. CDR3 bases: TGTGCCAGCAGTTTAGACACCCCGAGAGGCTACACCTTC.

This clone appeared a few times. The chain is built from TRBV11-1 and TRBJ2-3, with D tentatively TRBD1 or TRBD2 (6 bases each). CDR1 is SGHAT, CDR2 FQDESV, per germline (reference sequence). The CDR3 runs to 16 residues. V was shortened by 3 bases and J by 4 bases, with 17 bases between the two germline ends. The CDR3 DNA reads as TGTGCCAGCAGCTTCGAGGGGGAAAGGAGGGCAGATACGCAGTATTTT. Protein: CASSFEGERRADTQYF.

The chain joins TRBV28 to TRBJ2-4; D ambiguous. The CDR3 extends over 15 amino acids. V was trimmed by 6 bases and J by 5 bases, leaving 17 bases between them. Germline-derived CDR1 and CDR2 are MDHEN and SYDVKM. The CDR3 DNA sequence: TGTGCCAGCAGGCAATGGAATGAAGGCCAAAACATTCAGTACTTC. This translates into CASRQWNEGQNIQYF.

In this sample, this clone turned up a few times. One end of the junction is discordant with germline, which a read error may explain. V gene TRBV10-3 combines with J gene TRBJ2-1; D remains unclear. Per germline, CDR1 ENHRY and CDR2 SYGVKD. The length of the CDR3 is 13 residues. CDR3: CASSGVLNNEQFF. CDR3 nucleotide sequence: TGTGCCAGCAGTGGGGTTCTCAACAATGAGCAGTTCTTC.

This clone was seen a single time. V gene TRBV5-4 combines with J gene TRBJ1-2, with D tentatively TRBD1 (6 bases). CDR1 and CDR2 from the germline V gene are SGHNT and YYREEE (reference sequence). This CDR3 spans 14 amino acids. Trimming took off 0 bases at V and 7 bases at J, with 13 bases between the two ends. Here the CDR3 reads CASSLDREVAGYTF. For the CDR3, the DNA is TGTGCCAGCAGCTTGGACAGGGAAGTTGCTGGCTACACCTTC.